The TCR beta chain described here comes from a study of PD-L1 blockade in urothelial cancer (dated by TCRdb to 2016 to 2017). Study-wide context: All patients started therapy in about 2014 and received atezolizumab 1,200 mg intravenously every 3 weeks. Blood samples gave a median of about 150,000 T cells and approximately 81,000 unique TCRs, with a median clonality of approximately 0.08. In the same patients, whole exome sequencing and RNA sequencing of pretreatment tumors were performed in addition to TCR sequencing. Durable clinical benefit was achieved by nine patients and was not achieved by 20 patients. Somatic, immune and clinical correlates of response to PD-L1 blockade with atezolizumab in urothelial cancer were the focus of an exploratory multi-omic analysis. Durable clinical benefit was defined as progression-free survival longer than 6 months, and TCR features were also tested against progression-free and overall survival. Patients had an ECOG performance status of 0 or 1 and had received between 0 and 3 prior chemotherapy regimens. Twenty-nine patients had pretreatment blood TCR-seq, roughly 24 had at least one posttreatment blood collection, and roughly 24 had tumor TCR-seq. Pretreatment tumor samples and matched peripheral blood, collected serially before and after atezolizumab treatment, underwent TCR sequencing. About nine tenths of the roughly 29 patients were males with bladder-origin urothelial cancer, and 18 of 29 reported a prior smoking history. Blood samples were analyzed 3 weeks after the start of treatment (second dose) and 6 weeks after the start of treatment.

The time point label, read with the paper, signifies: peripheral blood 6 weeks after treatment start. The cohort comprised nearly 30 patients with locally advanced or metastatic urothelial carcinoma treated at Memorial Sloan Kettering on a trial protocol. Peripheral blood mononuclear cells were collected pretreatment and during treatment, with between 1 and 8 total time points per patient. The Qiagen DNeasy Blood extraction kit was used to purify genomic DNA from total PBMCs and from tumor samples. Collected pretreatment and during treatment, PBMCs were isolated and stored as previously described. Relative to germline, V is missing 0 bases and J is missing 5 bases, with 8 bases of the junction outside any gene match. CDR1 and CDR2 are drawn from the germline V gene: MGHRA, YSYEKL. The CDR3 runs 16 residues from the cysteine to the phenylalanine. The only DNA kept is the CDR3, 48 bases in frame from the first base.

The paper as a whole reports these results and caveats: A pretreatment peripheral blood TCR clonality below the median was linked to improved progression-free and overall survival. Because of the small sample size (n ≈ 29) and the many exploratory analyses performed, the results are intended to be regarded as hypothesis-generating. Patients with durable benefit showed greater expansion of tumor-associated TCR clones in peripheral blood 3 weeks after starting treatment (n ≈ 22, p = 0.022).

Synthetic TCR analog templates were spiked into each PCR to estimate absolute template abundance from read counts. TCRbeta CDR3 regions were amplified from genomic DNA with bias-controlled V and J gene primers using the immunoSEQ assay. Sequencing of rearranged TCRbeta segments was performed at approximately 20X coverage. Processing in the source paper ran as follows. Sequencing errors were corrected by clustering and CDR3s were annotated against IMGT to assign V, D and J genes. Out-of-frame and stop-codon sequences were excluded, and only productive TCRbeta rearrangements were used in downstream analyses. To compute clonality, Shannon entropy was normalized by the log of the number of unique productive sequences and then subtracted from one. Fisher's exact test with Benjamini-Hochberg correction, at a threshold of adjusted p below 0.01, was used to find clones that differed between time points or between blood and tumor. TCRdb limited this immuneACCESS table to in-frame rearrangements with V and J called. A share of clones is missing; checked studies link under half to unresolved V genes, and the rest is unexplained. The DNA was the basis for D and trimming; V, J and clone size are from that table. Counted in this sample were about 30,000 clones; 89% of them appeared once. 6.5% to 8% of the sample comes from the top ten.

Regarding this clone: It lacks a known antigen. No base quality values were provided; no much bigger clone lies one nucleotide off.

The sequence was collected from an elderly man with urothelial cancer. The specimen comprised PBMCs, sampled around atezolizumab (anti-PD-L1) treatment. The rearranged chain carries TRBV4-1 and TRBJ1-1; 8 bases in the junction line up with TRBD1. The sequence in DNA is TGCGCCAGCAGCCAAGACCTAGGACAGGGTTCAACTGAAGCTTTCTTT. Its coded protein is CASSQDLGQGSTEAFF.